This passage covers 20 T cell receptor beta chains from one sample sequenced in a study of Graves' ophthalmopathy and Graves' hyperthyroidism. Amplified TCR beta CDR3 regions were obtained using RNA transcripts as template. In the first round, RT-PCR was carried out with HTBI primers, and a multiplex PCR formed the second round. TCRdb independently ran MiXCR on the multiplex PCR reads; one entry per CDR3 protein. Of some 170,000 distinct CDR3 sequences detected, under 45% appear once; the ten largest clones hold roughly 9%. The sequenced material came from peripheral blood. Source of these receptors: a man in his thirties or forties with Graves' ophthalmopathy.

The V gene is TRBV6-2 or TRBV6-3, the J gene TRBJ1-5; the D is unclear. The CDR3 has 15 amino acids. Germline CDR1 reads MNHEY; CDR2 reads SVGEGT. Trimming left V 0 bases short and J 6 bases short, with 12 bases between. CDR3 sequence: CASSYSERVTQPQHF. Written as DNA, the CDR3 is TGTGCCAGCAGTTACTCCGAAAGGGTAACTCAGCCCCAGCATTTT.

Ten or more counts support this clonotype. The chain uses TRBV10-3 and TRBJ1-3; a possible D gene is TRBD1 (5 bases). Germline loops: CDR1 ENHRY, CDR2 SYGVKD. The CDR3 consists of 13 residues. Trimming removed 5 bases at V and 3 bases at J, with 8 bases between. The DNA for the CDR3 is TGTGCCATCAGTCAGGACAATGGAAACACCATATATTTT. The encoded protein is CAISQDNGNTIYF.

This clonotype was counted ten times or more. V usage is TRBV7-2 and J usage is TRBJ2-7, with 7 bases fitting TRBD1. Germline values: CDR1 SGHTA, CDR2 FQGNSA. The CDR3 is made up of 20 amino acids. The J segment lost 1 base and the V segment lost 5 bases, leaving 23 bases of the junction unmatched. The CDR3: CASSIRGGQVGVEISYEQYF. CDR3 DNA sequence: TGTGCCAGCAGCATCCGGGGCGGACAGGTGGGCGTCGAGATATCCTACGAGCAGTACTTC.

In its sample, this clonotype was seen many times. The chain carries TRBV6-5 and TRBJ1-5; D gene unclear. The V gene lost 0 bases and the J gene lost 6 bases, with 6 bases spanning the gap. Germline V gene data show CDR1 as MNHEY and CDR2 as SVGAGI. The CDR3 has 13 residues. Written as DNA, the CDR3 is TGTGCCAGCAGTTACTCGATTAGTCAGCCCCAGCATTTT. Translation: CASSYSISQPQHF.

Many counts were recorded for this clonotype. This chain links TRBV24-1 with TRBJ2-7, with TRBD2 as a possible D gene (5 bases). The CDR3 loop spans 13 amino acids. V was clipped by 4 bases and J by 4 bases, with 10 bases between them. In germline, CDR1 is KGHDR, CDR2 SFDVKD. The CDR3 is CATSDGGPYEQYF. Written as DNA, the CDR3 is TGTGCCACCAGTGACGGCGGGCCTTACGAGCAGTACTTC.

The genes are TRBV6-1 and TRBJ2-2, with D perhaps matching TRBD1 or TRBD2 (5 bases each). V lost 7 bases and J 6 bases, leaving 12 bases between the germline ends. This CDR3 region has 13 residues. Germline-derived CDR1 and CDR2 are MNHNS and SASEGT. CDR3: CASTEVGAGELFF. Here the CDR3 DNA reads TGTGCCAGCACCGAGGTGGGGGCCGGGGAGCTGTTTTTT.

At least ten counts were recorded for this clonotype. The rearrangement uses TRBV9 and TRBJ2-2; tentative D call: TRBD2 (7 bases). The CDR3 loop spans 16 amino acids. The germline CDR1 and CDR2 sequences are SGDLS and YYNGEE. Trimming left V 2 bases short and J 6 bases short, with 17 bases between. The CDR3 loop is CASSVSSGGAAGELFF. CDR3 sequence (DNA): TGTGCCAGCAGCGTCTCGTCGGGGGGCGCCGCCGGGGAGCTGTTTTTT.

The chain has TRBV27 and TRBJ1-6; D might be TRBD1 (5 bases). CDR3 size: 13 residues. V lost 5 bases to trimming and J lost 9 bases, with 11 bases between them. Per the germline V gene, CDR1 is MNHEY and CDR2 is SMNVEV (reference sequence). Here the CDR3 DNA reads TGTGCCAGCAGTCCGACAGTCGTTTCACCCCTCCACTTT. Protein product: CASSPTVVSPLHF.

This clonotype has a count of ten or more. The chain carries TRBV4-3 and TRBJ2-7; TRBD1 matches 8 bases. The CDR3 is made up of 15 amino acids. Germline V gene sequence: CDR1 LGHNA, CDR2 YSLEER. V gave up 0 bases and J gave up 5 bases; unmatched junction bases: 6. The CDR3 nucleotides read TGCGCCAGCAGCCAAGACCGGACAGGGTACAACGAGCAGTACTTC. Protein sequence: CASSQDRTGYNEQYF.

The gene calls are TRBV28 and TRBJ1-2; the match to TRBD1 covers 9 bases. CDR3 length: 15 amino acids. V was clipped by 6 bases and J by 5 bases; unmatched bases: 10. The germline CDR1 and CDR2 sequences are MDHEN and SYDVKM. The CDR3 loop is CASRSTGGSGYGYTF. CDR3 DNA: TGTGCCAGCAGATCTACAGGGGGCTCAGGATATGGCTACACCTTC.

This clonotype was picked up many times. This sequence joins TRBV11-2 and TRBJ1-3; D is undetermined. CDR3 length: 16 amino acids. Trimming shortened V by 3 bases and J by 0 bases, and 12 bases separated the two germline ends. Germline CDR1 SGHAT, CDR2 FQNNGV. The DNA for the CDR3 is TGTGCCAGCAGCTTCGGACGGAGCTACTCTGGAAACACCATATATTTT. Translated, it gives CASSFGRSYSGNTIYF.

This chain connects TRBV12-3 or TRBV12-4 to TRBJ1-6, with D perhaps TRBD1 (5 bases). V was shortened by 6 bases and J by 7 bases, with 10 bases between the two germline ends. This CDR3 is built from 13 residues. CDR3 sequence: CASRDSGNSPLHF. DNA of the CDR3: TGTGCCAGCAGAGACAGCGGGAATTCACCCCTCCACTTT.

This clonotype was counted many times. V and J are TRBV4-2 and TRBJ2-2; tentative D call: TRBD1 (7 bases). Germline V gene data show CDR1 as LGHNA and CDR2 as YNFKEQ. V lost 4 bases, J lost 1 base, and 16 bases lay in between. The CDR3 loop spans 17 amino acids. The CDR3 is CASSLRRGTENTGELFF. CDR3 sequence (DNA): TGTGCCAGCAGCCTTAGGAGGGGGACAGAGAACACCGGGGAGCTGTTTTTT.

In this sample, this clonotype turned up a few times. The CDR3, as DNA: TGTGCCAGCAGCTCACCCCCCGTTTACGAGCAGTACTTC. This translates into CASSSPPVYEQYF. This chain links TRBV7-2 with TRBJ2-7, with unresolved D. V lost 4 bases and J lost 4, with 11 bases in between. CDR1 is SGHTA and CDR2 is FQGNSA in the germline V gene. CDR3 size: 13 residues.

For this clonotype: One end of the junction fails to match germline, which may point to a read error. This chain uses TRBV7-7 with TRBJ1-1; D is perhaps TRBD1 (5 bases). Germline-derived CDR1 and CDR2 are SSHAT and FNYEAQ (reference sequence). This CDR3 is 13 amino acids long. The CDR3 bases are TGTGCTAGCAGCTTAAACGCAGGGTCTCAGGCTTTCTTT. It encodes CASSLNAGSQAFF. The full variable domain, rest sourced from reference TRBV7-7 and TRBJ1-1, is GAGVSQSPRYKVTKRGQDVTLRCDPISSHATLYWYQQALGQGPEFLTYFNYEAQPDKSGLPSDRFSAERPEGSISTLTIQRTEQRDSAMYRCASSLNAGSQAFFGQGTRLTVV.

This clonotype was seen only a few times. The V gene is TRBV7-9, the J gene TRBJ1-1; weak D call: TRBD1 (5 bases). Trimming removed 4 bases from V and 0 bases from J, with 9 bases in between. Germline CDR1 and CDR2: SEHNR and FQNEAQ (reference sequence). The CDR3 is made up of 14 amino acids. The CDR3 sequence is CASSSGQVNTEAFF. The CDR3 DNA sequence: TGTGCCAGCAGCTCAGGACAAGTGAACACTGAAGCTTTCTTT.

The rearrangement uses TRBV7-8 and TRBJ2-5; tentatively, D is TRBD2 (5 bases). Germline loops: CDR1 SGHVS, CDR2 FQNEAQ. CDR3 length: 14 amino acids. Trimming took 1 base from V and 6 from J, leaving 12 bases between them. CDR3 in amino acids: CASSLERGRKTQYF. The CDR3 DNA is TGTGCCAGCAGCTTAGAACGGGGTAGGAAGACCCAGTACTTC.

This clonotype was counted many times. V usage is TRBV12-3 or TRBV12-4 and J usage is TRBJ2-7; D is uncertain. Trimming removed 0 bases from V and 1 base from J, with 4 bases in between. The CDR3 spans 13 residues. CDR3 in DNA: TGTGCCAGCAGTTTAGCGGGTTCCTACGAGCAGTACTTC. Its translation is CASSLAGSYEQYF.

The sample holds many counts of this clonotype. V usage is TRBV10-3 and J usage is TRBJ1-2; D gene unclear. The V gene lost 3 bases and the J gene lost 0 bases, with 8 bases spanning the gap. The CDR3 length is 14 residues. Germline V CDR1 and CDR2: ENHRY, SYGVKD. The CDR3 nucleotides are TGTGCCATCAGTGAACGGGATACTAACTATGGCTACACCTTC. This codes for CAISERDTNYGYTF.

The chain has TRBV6-1 and TRBJ1-1; tentatively, D is TRBD1 (5 bases). Germline CDR1 MNHNS, CDR2 SASEGT. V was trimmed by 8 bases and J by 6 bases, leaving 19 bases between them. This CDR3 spans 14 amino acids. The CDR3 bases are TGTGCCAGCCGCCCCCAGACGGGCAGGGCTGAAGCTTTCTTT. As protein: CASRPQTGRAEAFF.